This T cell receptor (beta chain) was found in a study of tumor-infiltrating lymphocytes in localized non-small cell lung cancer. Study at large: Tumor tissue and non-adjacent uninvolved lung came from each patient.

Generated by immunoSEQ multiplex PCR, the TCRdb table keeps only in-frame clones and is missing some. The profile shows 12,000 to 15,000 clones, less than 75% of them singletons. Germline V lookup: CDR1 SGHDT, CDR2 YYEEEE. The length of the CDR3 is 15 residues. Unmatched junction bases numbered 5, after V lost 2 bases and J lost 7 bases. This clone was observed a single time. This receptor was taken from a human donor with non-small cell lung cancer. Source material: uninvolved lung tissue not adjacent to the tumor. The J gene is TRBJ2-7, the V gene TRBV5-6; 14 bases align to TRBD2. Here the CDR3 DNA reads TGTGCCAGCAGCTTAGGACTAGCGGGAGGTGAAGAGCAGTACTTC. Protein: CASSLGLAGGEEQYF.